This T cell receptor (beta chain) stems from a study of cytomegalovirus exposure and HLA in healthy donors. At the level of the study: Out of around 360 genotyped donors, roughly 80% belonged to the Caucasian-associated ancestry cluster. General study points: CMV serostatus alone was available as immune exposure information. The study dropped some indistinguishable V segments, TRBV6-2 and TRBV6-3 among them. With later analysis, a missense DCLRE1C variant became linked to TCR beta V- and J-gene trimming.

On this clone: Its antigen is unknown.

The germline gives CDR1 SGDLS, CDR2 YYNGEE. CDR3 length: 14 residues. Trimming left V 0 bases short and J 8 bases short, with 12 bases between. This PCR relied on a set of 60 Vbeta primers and 13 Jbeta primers. The method was immunoSEQ multiplex PCR; TCRdb's version includes in-frame clones alone and lacks a portion of them. The repertoire consists of 100,000 to 150,000 clones, with more than 65% occurring once and the leading ten covering over 2%. The J gene is TRBJ1-3, the V gene TRBV9; D uncertain. Source material: PBMCs. The source of this sequence is a woman aged 60-75 years in good health and CMV-seropositive. The CDR3, as DNA: TGTGCCAGCAGCGTAGCCGAGGGTATGCACACCATATATTTT. Amino acid sequence: CASSVAEGMHTIYF.